What follows are 20 T cell receptor beta chains derived from one specimen sequenced in a study of cytomegalovirus exposure and HLA in healthy donors (dated by TCRdb to the late 2010s). Preparation of the library involved the immunoSEQ multiplex PCR assay. The table comes from immuneACCESS by way of TCRdb, which keeps in-frame sequences with V and J called. Part of the clones is missing from these tables; in studies checked, under half for an unresolved V gene and the rest for unknown reasons. This sample lists 140,000 to 150,000 clones; about 94% were detected once. The top ten hold 1.5% to 2% of the sample. Sequencing was done on a sample of PBMCs. Source of these receptors: a man younger than 35 in good health and CMV-seropositive.

The J gene is TRBJ2-7, the V gene TRBV18; 11 nucleotides match TRBD2. With 0 bases clipped from V and 3 bases from J, the junction kept 7 bases outside the gene matches. CDR1 is KGHSH, CDR2 LQKENI, per germline. The CDR3 loop spans 17 amino acids. CDR3 bases: TGTGCCAGCTCACCACCTAGCGGGAGGGAGACGAGCTACGAGCAGTACTTC. Protein product: CASSPPSGRETSYEQYF.

This chain links TRBV4-1 with TRBJ2-2, with 11 bases that match TRBD2. The CDR3 spans 17 residues. The V segment lost 1 base and the J segment 8 bases; nucleotides outside the gene matches: 9. Germline loops: CDR1 MGHRA, CDR2 YSYEKL. As DNA, the CDR3 is TGCGCCAGCAGCCAAGGACACCTAGCGGGAGGAATGGGGGAGCTGTTTTTT. Translated, it gives CASSQGHLAGGMGELFF.

This chain links TRBV9 with TRBJ2-2, with D hard to call. The length of the CDR3 is 15 residues. Germline lookup yields CDR1 SGDLS and CDR2 YYNGEE. Trimming shortened V by 0 bases and J by 6 bases, and 12 bases separated the two germline ends. The CDR3 coding sequence is TGTGCCAGCAGCGTAGACTCTATTGCGGCCGGGGAGCTGTTTTTT. As protein: CASSVDSIAAGELFF.

This clone appeared many times. The rearrangement links TRBV5-1 to TRBJ2-2; 8 nucleotides match TRBD2. Germline V gives CDR1 SGHRS, CDR2 YFSETQ. The V gene end was trimmed by 3 bases and the J gene end by 0 bases; junction bases not matched to a gene: 13. The CDR3 runs 19 residues. The CDR3 region has the DNA TGCGCCAGCAGCTGGAGGGCGGCGGGAGGCCGCCCGAACACCGGGGAGCTGTTTTTT. Translation gives CASSWRAAGGRPNTGELFF.

This clone was counted ten times or more. This chain uses TRBV2 with TRBJ1-4; 8 bases agree with TRBD1. The CDR3 contains 16 residues. Trimming cost V 0 bases and J 7 bases; bases outside gene matches: 7. Looked up from germline, CDR1 is SNHLY and CDR2 is FYNNEI. The CDR3: CASSEATGAESEKLFF. The CDR3 coding sequence is TGTGCCAGCAGTGAAGCGACAGGGGCCGAGAGTGAAAAACTGTTTTTT.

The chain is built from TRBV19 and TRBJ2-1; TRBD2 matches at 7 bases. The V gene's germline CDR1 is LNHDA and CDR2 SQIVND (reference sequence). The length of the CDR3 is 16 residues. The V segment lost 5 bases and the J segment 0 bases; nucleotides outside the gene matches: 7. CDR3 sequence (DNA): TGTGCCAGTAGTCCCGGGAGGACAAGCTCCTACAATGAGCAGTTCTTC. It is translated as CASSPGRTSSYNEQFF.

The chain recombines TRBV5-1 with TRBJ2-7, with 11 bases identical to TRBD1. The CDR3 is made up of 14 amino acids. The germline CDR1 and CDR2 sequences are SGHRS and YFSETQ. V lost 4 bases, J lost 4 bases, and 4 bases stayed unmatched. The CDR3 loop is CASSPGTGGYEQYF. The CDR3 DNA follows: TGCGCCAGCAGCCCCGGGACAGGGGGTTACGAGCAGTACTTC.

The rearrangement links TRBV6-5 to TRBJ2-5, with 7 bases matching TRBD1. The CDR3 runs to 16 residues. After removal of 4 bases from V and 5 bases from J, the junction contained 13 bases not matched to a gene. Germline CDR1 is MNHEY and CDR2 is SVGAGI. In nucleotides, the CDR3 is TGTGCCAGCAGTTTTTGGGACCGACAGGGCGGCGAGACCCAGTACTTC. Residues: CASSFWDRQGGETQYF.

V and J are TRBV18 and TRBJ1-4; tentatively, D is TRBD1 (5 bases). Trimming shortened V by 0 bases and J by 7 bases, and 9 bases separated the two germline ends. Germline lookup yields CDR1 KGHSH and CDR2 LQKENI. The CDR3 contains 14 residues. The CDR3 region is CASSPPGGAEKLFF. CDR3 DNA sequence: TGTGCCAGCTCACCACCGGGAGGGGCTGAAAAACTGTTTTTT. The variable domain in full, completed from reference TRBV18 and TRBJ1-4, reads NAGVMQNPRHLVRRRGQEARLRCSPMKGHSHVYWYRQLPEEGLKFMVYLQKENIIDESGMPKERFSAEFPKEGPSILRIQQVVRGDSAAYFCASSPPGGAEKLFFGSGTQLSVL.

This clone occurred once. V usage is TRBV28 and J usage is TRBJ1-1; D gene ambiguous. The CDR3 spans 15 residues. V shed 6 bases and J shed 1 base, with 15 bases lying between them. Germline assignment: CDR1 MDHEN and CDR2 SYDVKM. The CDR3 is CASSLPGYPNTEAFF. Written as DNA, the CDR3 is TGTGCCAGCAGCTTACCGGGATATCCGAACACTGAAGCTTTCTTT.

V usage is TRBV10-1 and J usage is TRBJ2-7; TRBD1 is a possible D gene (5 bases). The V gene's germline CDR1 is WNHNN and CDR2 SYGVQD (reference sequence). This CDR3 has 17 residues. V was cut by 2 bases and J by 1 base, with 18 bases left in between. The CDR3 here is CASSEQRPTDRSYEQYF. The CDR3 DNA reads TGCGCCAGCAGTGAGCAACGCCCGACAGATCGGTCCTACGAGCAGTACTTC.

The chain links TRBV29-1 to TRBJ2-1, with 8 nucleotides matching TRBD2. The V and J ends lost 8 bases and 8 bases, in that order; junction bases with no gene match: 8. This CDR3 region has 12 residues. The germline V gene has CDR1 SQVTM and CDR2 ANQGSEA. As DNA, the CDR3 is TGCAGCTGTGAAAGCGGGAGCTATGAGCAGTTCTTC. This sequence encodes CSCESGSYEQFF.

This chain links TRBV27 with TRBJ2-1; possibly TRBD2 for D (7 bases). Germline V lookup: CDR1 MNHEY, CDR2 SMNVEV (reference sequence). V lost 7 bases and J lost 2, with 15 bases in between. The CDR3 length is 15 residues. This chain's CDR3 is CASTNGGTPYNEQFF. The CDR3 DNA reads TGTGCCAGCACCAACGGGGGGACACCCTACAATGAGCAGTTCTTC.

The rearrangement joins TRBV29-1 to TRBJ2-5; 7 positions match TRBD2. V lost 8 bases to trimming and J lost 2 bases; unmatched junction nucleotides: 5. The V gene's germline CDR1 is SQVTM and CDR2 ANQGSEA. The CDR3 is made up of 12 amino acids. CDR3: CSWGGGQETQYF. The CDR3 coding sequence is TGCAGCTGGGGGGGAGGGCAAGAGACCCAGTACTTC.

The V and J genes are TRBV30 and TRBJ2-1; 10 nucleotides line up with TRBD2. Germline V gene lookup returns CDR1 GTSNPN and CDR2 SVGIG (reference sequence). V shed 2 bases and J 5 bases; nucleotides not matched to a gene: 9. CDR3 length: 16 residues. Here the CDR3 reads CAWSNPSGSLDNEQFF. CDR3 DNA sequence: TGTGCCTGGAGTAACCCTAGCGGGAGCCTGGACAATGAGCAGTTCTTC.

This clone came up once. The chain combines TRBV5-1 with TRBJ1-4; 11 positions match TRBD1. V gave up 0 bases and J gave up 8 bases; unmatched junction bases: 6. Germline CDR1 reads SGHRS; CDR2 reads YFSETQ. This CDR3 comprises 16 residues. The CDR3 DNA is TGCGCCAGCAGCTTGGTTGGCGGGACAGGGGGGGAAAAACTGTTTTTT. Translation gives CASSLVGGTGGEKLFF.

This clone was counted once. The V and J genes are TRBV30 and TRBJ1-3; D ambiguous. The CDR3 has 14 residues. Trimming stripped 3 bases from V and 0 bases from J, with 9 bases between. The V gene's germline CDR1 is GTSNPN and CDR2 SVGIG (reference sequence). The CDR3 here is CAWSMGGSGNTIYF. The CDR3 DNA sequence: TGTGCCTGGAGCATGGGAGGCTCTGGAAACACCATATATTTT. The full variable domain, in which reference TRBV30 and TRBJ1-3 provide the parts outside the CDR3, is SQTIHQWPATLVQPVGSPLSLECTVEGTSNPNLYWYRQAAGRGLQLLFYSVGIGQISSEVPQNLSASRPQDRQFILSSKKLLLSDSGFYLCAWSMGGSGNTIYFGEGSWLTVV.

This clone was recorded only once. The rearrangement links TRBV6-6 to TRBJ1-3, with TRBD1 as a possible D gene (6 bases). This CDR3 region has 14 residues. CDR1 and CDR2 from the germline V gene are MNHNY and SVGAGI (reference sequence). Trimming took off 7 bases at V and 1 base at J, with 11 bases between the two ends. CDR3 sequence: CASTQGLSGNTIYF. In nucleotides, the CDR3 is TGTGCCAGCACCCAGGGGTTGTCTGGAAACACCATATATTTT.

This chain connects TRBV5-8 to TRBJ2-3; 15 nucleotides match TRBD2. Germline CDR1 reads SGHTS; CDR2 reads YDEGEE. The CDR3 consists of 18 residues. With V trimmed by 2 bases and J by 1 base, 5 bases remained unmatched. As DNA, the CDR3 is TGTGCCAGCAGCTTATTTGGACTAGCGGGAGGGGGCACAGATACGCAGTATTTT. Translation gives CASSLFGLAGGGTDTQYF.

The rearrangement uses TRBV7-2 and TRBJ1-5; TRBD1 aligns across 9 bases. The germline CDR1 and CDR2 sequences are SGHTA and FQGNSA. V lost 5 bases, J lost 4 bases, and 9 bases stayed unmatched. The CDR3 runs 16 residues. The DNA of the CDR3 is TGTGCCAGCAGCCTTGCCCTCGGACAGGGGAATCAGCCCCAGCATTTT. It specifies CASSLALGQGNQPQHF.